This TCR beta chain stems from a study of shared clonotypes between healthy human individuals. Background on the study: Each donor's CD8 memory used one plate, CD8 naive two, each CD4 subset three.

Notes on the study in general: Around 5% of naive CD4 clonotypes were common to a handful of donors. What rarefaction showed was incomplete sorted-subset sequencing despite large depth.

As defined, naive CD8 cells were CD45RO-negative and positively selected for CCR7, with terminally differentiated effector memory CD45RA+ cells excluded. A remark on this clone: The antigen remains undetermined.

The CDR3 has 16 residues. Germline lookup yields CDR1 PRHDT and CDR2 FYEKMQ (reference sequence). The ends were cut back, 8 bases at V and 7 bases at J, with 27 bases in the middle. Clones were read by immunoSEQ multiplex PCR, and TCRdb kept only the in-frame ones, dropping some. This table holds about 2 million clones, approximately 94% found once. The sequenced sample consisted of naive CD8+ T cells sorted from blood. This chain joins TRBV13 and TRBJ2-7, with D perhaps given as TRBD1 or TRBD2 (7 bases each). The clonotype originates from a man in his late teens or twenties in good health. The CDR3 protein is CASGSQGGTPGDEQYF. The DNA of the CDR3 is TGTGCCAGCGGCAGCCAGGGGGGGACCCCCGGGGATGAGCAGTACTTC. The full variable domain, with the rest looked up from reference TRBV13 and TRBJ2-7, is AAGVIQSPRHLIKEKRETATLKCYPIPRHDTVYWYQQGPGQDPQFLISFYEKMQSDKGSIPDRFSAQQFSDYHSELNMSSLELGDSALYFCASGSQGGTPGDEQYFGPGTRLTVT.